The T cell receptor (beta chain) described here comes from a study of CD8+ T cells in alopecia areata. cDNA prepared by RNA extraction and subsequent reverse transcription served as the template for sequencing. Sequencing used immunoSEQ multiplex PCR; TCRdb keeps in-frame clones, though not all of them. This sample has a few hundred thousand clones, with under 70% found just once. The CDR3 sequence is 14 residues long. J lost 1 base, V lost 6 bases, and 5 bases had no gene match. In germline, CDR1 is SNHLY, CDR2 FYNNEI. Treatment specified: oral pan-JAK inhibitor, 5-10 mg twice daily. V is TRBV2 and J is TRBJ1-1, with 7 positions matching TRBD1. The specimen comprised CD4+ T cells sorted from blood, sampled at week 44, from a patient treated with tofacitinib. The receptor comes from a human donor with alopecia areata. The CDR3 here is CASREDRKNTEAFF. In nucleotides, the CDR3 is TGTGCCAGCAGAGAGGACAGGAAGAACACTGAAGCTTTCTTT.